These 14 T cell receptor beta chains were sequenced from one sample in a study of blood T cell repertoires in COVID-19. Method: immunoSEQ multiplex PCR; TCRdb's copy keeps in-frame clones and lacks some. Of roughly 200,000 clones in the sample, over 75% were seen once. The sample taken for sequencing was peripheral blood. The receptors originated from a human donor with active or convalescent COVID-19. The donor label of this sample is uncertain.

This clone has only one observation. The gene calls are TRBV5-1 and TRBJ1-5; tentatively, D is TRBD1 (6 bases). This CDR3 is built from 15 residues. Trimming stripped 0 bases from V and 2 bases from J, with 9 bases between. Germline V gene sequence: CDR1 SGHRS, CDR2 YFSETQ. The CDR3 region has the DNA TGCGCCAGCAGCTTGGCGGGGGGCCGCAATCAGCCCCAGCATTTT. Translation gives CASSLAGGRNQPQHF.

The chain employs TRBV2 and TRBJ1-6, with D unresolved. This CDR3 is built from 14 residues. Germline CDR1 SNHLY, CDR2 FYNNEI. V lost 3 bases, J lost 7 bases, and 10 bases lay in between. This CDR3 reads CASSDAAWNSPLHF. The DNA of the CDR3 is TGTGCCAGCAGTGATGCGGCGTGGAATTCACCCCTCCACTTT.

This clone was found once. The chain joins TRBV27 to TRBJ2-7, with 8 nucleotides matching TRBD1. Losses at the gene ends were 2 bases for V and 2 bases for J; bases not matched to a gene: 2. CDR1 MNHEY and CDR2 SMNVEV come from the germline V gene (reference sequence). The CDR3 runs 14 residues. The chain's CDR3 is CASSLQGATYEQYF. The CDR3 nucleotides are TGTGCCAGCAGTTTACAGGGGGCTACCTACGAGCAGTACTTC.

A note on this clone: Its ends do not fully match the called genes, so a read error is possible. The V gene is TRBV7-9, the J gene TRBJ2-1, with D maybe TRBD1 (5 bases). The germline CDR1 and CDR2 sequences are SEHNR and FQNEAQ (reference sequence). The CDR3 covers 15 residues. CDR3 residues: CASSLGQGSSNEQFF. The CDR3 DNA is TGTGCCAGCAGCTTAGGGCAGGGTTCCTCCAATGAGCAGTTCTTC.

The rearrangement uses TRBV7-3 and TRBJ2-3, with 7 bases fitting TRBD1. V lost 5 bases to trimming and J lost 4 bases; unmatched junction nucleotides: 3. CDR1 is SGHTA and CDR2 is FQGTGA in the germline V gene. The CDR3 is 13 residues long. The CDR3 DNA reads TGTGCCAGCAGCCCGCAGGGGGCAGATACGCAGTATTTT. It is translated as CASSPQGADTQYF.

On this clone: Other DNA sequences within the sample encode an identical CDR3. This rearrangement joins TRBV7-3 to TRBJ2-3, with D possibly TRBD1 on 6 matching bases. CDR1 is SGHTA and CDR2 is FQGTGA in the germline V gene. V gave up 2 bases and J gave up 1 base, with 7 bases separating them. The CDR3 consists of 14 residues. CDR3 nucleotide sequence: TGTGCCAGCAGCTTAGCAGGGGGCACAGATACGCAGTATTTT. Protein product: CASSLAGGTDTQYF.

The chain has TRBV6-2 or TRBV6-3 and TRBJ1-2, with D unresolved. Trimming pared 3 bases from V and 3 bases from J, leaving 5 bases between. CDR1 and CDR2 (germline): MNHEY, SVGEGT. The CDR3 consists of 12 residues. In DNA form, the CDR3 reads TGTGCCAGCAGTTATATCGACTATGGCTACACCTTC. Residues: CASSYIDYGYTF.

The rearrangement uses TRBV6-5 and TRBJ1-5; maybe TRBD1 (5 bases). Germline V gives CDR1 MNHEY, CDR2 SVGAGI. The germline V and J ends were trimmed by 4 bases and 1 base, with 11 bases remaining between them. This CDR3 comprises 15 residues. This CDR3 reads CASSWGGRSNQPQHF. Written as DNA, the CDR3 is TGTGCCAGCAGTTGGGGCGGACGGAGCAATCAGCCCCAGCATTTT.

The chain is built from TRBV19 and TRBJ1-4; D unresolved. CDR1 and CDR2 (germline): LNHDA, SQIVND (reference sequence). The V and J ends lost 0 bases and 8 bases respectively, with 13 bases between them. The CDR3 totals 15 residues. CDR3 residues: CASSIDDRGLEKLFF. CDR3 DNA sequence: TGTGCCAGTAGTATAGATGACCGGGGTTTAGAAAAACTGTTTTTT.

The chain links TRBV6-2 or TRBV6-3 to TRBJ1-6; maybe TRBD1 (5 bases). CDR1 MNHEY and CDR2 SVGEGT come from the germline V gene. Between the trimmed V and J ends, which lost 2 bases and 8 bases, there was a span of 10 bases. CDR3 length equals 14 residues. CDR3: CASSYGQSDSPLHF. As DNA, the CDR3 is TGTGCCAGCAGTTACGGACAATCGGATTCACCCCTCCACTTT.

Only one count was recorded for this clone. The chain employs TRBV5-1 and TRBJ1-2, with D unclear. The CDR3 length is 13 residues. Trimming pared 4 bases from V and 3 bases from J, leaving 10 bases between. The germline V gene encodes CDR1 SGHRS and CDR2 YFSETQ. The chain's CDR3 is CASSRERDYGYTF. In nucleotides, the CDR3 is TGCGCCAGCAGCCGGGAGAGGGACTATGGCTACACCTTC.

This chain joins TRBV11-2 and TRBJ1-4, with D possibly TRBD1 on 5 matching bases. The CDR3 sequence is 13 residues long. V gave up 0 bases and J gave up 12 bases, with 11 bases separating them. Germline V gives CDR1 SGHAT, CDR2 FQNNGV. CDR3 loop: CASSLDPARELFF. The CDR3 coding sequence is TGTGCCAGCAGCTTAGATCCTGCCAGGGAACTGTTTTTT.

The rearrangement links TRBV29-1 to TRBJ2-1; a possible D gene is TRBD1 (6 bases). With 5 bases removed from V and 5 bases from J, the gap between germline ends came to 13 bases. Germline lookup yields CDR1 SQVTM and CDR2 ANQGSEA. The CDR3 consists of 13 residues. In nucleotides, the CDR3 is TGCAGCGTTTCAGGGGTACCCCACAATGAGCAGTTCTTC. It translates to CSVSGVPHNEQFF.

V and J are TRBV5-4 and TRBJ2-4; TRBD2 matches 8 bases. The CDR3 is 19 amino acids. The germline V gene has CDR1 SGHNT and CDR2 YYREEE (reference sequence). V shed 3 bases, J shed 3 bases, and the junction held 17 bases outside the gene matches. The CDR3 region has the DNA TGTGCCAGCAGCTCCGCCGGGAGGGCCGGTGGTTATGACAAAAACATTCAGTACTTC. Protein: CASSSAGRAGGYDKNIQYF.